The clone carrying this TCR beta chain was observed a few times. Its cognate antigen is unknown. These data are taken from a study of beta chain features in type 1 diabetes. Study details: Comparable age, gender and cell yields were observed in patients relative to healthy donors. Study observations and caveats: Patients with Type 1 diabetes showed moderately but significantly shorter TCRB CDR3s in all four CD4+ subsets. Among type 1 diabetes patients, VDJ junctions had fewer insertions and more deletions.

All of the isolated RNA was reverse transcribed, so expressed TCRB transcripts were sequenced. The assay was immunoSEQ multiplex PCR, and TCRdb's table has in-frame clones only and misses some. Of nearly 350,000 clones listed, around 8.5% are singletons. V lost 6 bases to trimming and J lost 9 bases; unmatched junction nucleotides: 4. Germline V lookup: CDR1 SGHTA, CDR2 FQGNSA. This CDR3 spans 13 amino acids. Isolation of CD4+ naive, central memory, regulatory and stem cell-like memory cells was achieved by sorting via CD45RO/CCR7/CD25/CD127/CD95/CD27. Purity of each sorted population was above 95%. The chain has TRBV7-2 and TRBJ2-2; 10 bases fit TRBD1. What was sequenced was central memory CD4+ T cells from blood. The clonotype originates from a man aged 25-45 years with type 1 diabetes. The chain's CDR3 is CASSWDRGRELFF. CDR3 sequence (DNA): TGTGCCAGCAGTTGGGACAGGGGTAGGGAGCTGTTTTTT.